Listed below are T cell receptor beta chains from one sample, sequenced in a study of Graves' ophthalmopathy and Graves' hyperthyroidism. TCRdb itself ran the multiplex PCR reads through MiXCR, one entry per CDR3 protein. The sample consists of roughly 700,000 distinct CDR3 sequences, approximately 40% of them appearing once. Source material: peripheral blood. These receptors originate from an adult man with Graves' ophthalmopathy. CDR3s include the opening cysteine and the closing phenylalanine or tryptophan. D genes are given only for firm matches. Part of the rows lack a size; the others show once, few, many or a class for expanded clones.

d_call clone_size j_call v_call cdr3_aa cdr3_nt
. . TRBJ1-6 TRBV9 CASSSGQEWYSPLHF TGTGCCAGCAGTTCAGGTCAGGAATGGTATTCACCCCTCCACTTT
. . TRBJ1-2 TRBV7-9 CASSLVQGRSGYTF TGTGCCAGCAGCTTGGTTCAGGGACGAAGTGGCTACACCTTC
TRBD2 many TRBJ2-5 TRBV7-9 CASSLSGSIGETQYF TGTGCCAGCAGCTTGAGCGGGAGTATTGGGGAGACCCAGTACTTC
TRBD1 once TRBJ1-5 TRBV20-1 CSARDGQGWISNQPQHF TGCAGTGCTAGAGATGGACAGGGATGGATAAGCAATCAGCCCCAGCATTTT
TRBD1 . TRBJ1-2 TRBV4-1 CASSHGQGARGYTF TGCGCCAGCAGCCACGGACAGGGGGCGCGGGGCTACACCTTC
TRBD1 . TRBJ1-4 TRBV7-2 CASSLGGDSNEKLFF TGTGCCAGCAGCTTAGGGGGGGACAGTAATGAAAAACTGTTTTTT
. . TRBJ2-7 TRBV28 CASRLWGDKAYEQYF TGTGCCAGCAGGTTATGGGGGGACAAAGCCTACGAGCAGTACTTC
TRBD2 many TRBJ2-5 TRBV2 CASSGLAEGTLKETQYF TGTGCCAGCAGCGGACTAGCGGAAGGAACGTTAAAAGAGACCCAGTACTTC
. . TRBJ1-5 TRBV25-1 CASSDGRTNQPQHF TGTGCCAGCAGTGACGGCAGGACCAATCAGCCCCAGCATTTT
. few TRBJ2-5 TRBV7-2 CASGPGGETQYF TGTGCCAGCGGGCCGGGTGGGGAGACCCAGTACTTC
. . TRBJ1-2 TRBV11-2 CAGSRDNYGYTF TGTGCCGGCAGCCGGGACAACTATGGCTACACCTTC
TRBD1 . TRBJ2-7 TRBV7-9 CASSSEPQGRAYEQYF TGTGCCAGCAGTTCCGAACCACAGGGGAGAGCCTACGAGCAGTACTTC
TRBD2 . TRBJ2-2 TRBV7-2 CASSLQTSGNSNTGELFF TGTGCCAGCAGCTTACAGACTAGCGGGAATTCGAACACCGGGGAGCTGTTTTTT
. . TRBJ1-2 TRBV12-3/TRBV12-4 CASSRDRGYTF TGTGCCAGCAGTCGGGACCGTGGCTACACCTTC
. . TRBJ2-7 TRBV12-3/TRBV12-4 CASSFGSMLYEQYF TGTGCCAGCAGTTTTGGGAGTATGCTCTACGAGCAGTACTTC
TRBD1 . TRBJ1-2 TRBV2 CASRADRGYYGYTF TGTGCCAGCAGGGCGGACAGGGGTTACTATGGCTACACCTTC
TRBD1 . TRBJ2-7 TRBV29-1 CSVGQGAPYEQYF TGCAGCGTCGGACAGGGGGCCCCCTACGAGCAGTACTTC
. many TRBJ2-7 TRBV10-2 CASSERRVGFYEQYF TGCGCCAGCAGTGAGCGCCGGGTAGGATTCTACGAGCAGTACTTC
TRBD2 . TRBJ2-7 TRBV15 CATSRDWLAGARLYEQYF TGTGCCACCAGCAGAGATTGGCTAGCGGGAGCAAGGCTCTACGAGCAGTACTTC
. . TRBJ1-5 TRBV19 CASSIVDVPNQPQHF TGTGCCAGTAGTATAGTAGATGTACCCAATCAGCCCCAGCATTTT
TRBD1 . TRBJ2-7 TRBV7-2 CASTATGGWGEQYF TGTGCCAGCACCGCAACAGGGGGATGGGGGGAGCAGTACTTC
. few TRBJ2-5 TRBV10-3 CASSFRLSPETQYF TGTGCCAGCAGTTTCAGGTTGTCCCCGGAGACCCAGTACTTC
. . TRBJ2-6 TRBV10-3 CAISDPQTF TGTGCCATCAGTGATCCCCAGACTTTC
. many TRBJ2-5 TRBV15 CATSRDVGAETQYF TGTGCCACCAGCAGAGACGTGGGCGCGGAGACCCAGTACTTC
TRBD1 . TRBJ1-1 TRBV7-9 CASSLQGAGPAEALF TGTGCCAGCAGCTTACAGGGGGCCGGCCCCGCTGAAGCTCTCTTT
TRBD1 few TRBJ2-7 TRBV20-1 CSANMGQAYEQYF TGCAGTGCCAATATGGGACAGGCCTACGAGCAGTACTTC
. many TRBJ2-5 TRBV7-6 CASSKELRETQYF TGTGCCAGCAGCAAAGAACTCAGGGAGACCCAGTACTTC
TRBD2 . TRBJ2-7 TRBV28 CASETSVSYEQYF TGTGCCAGCGAGACTAGCGTCTCCTACGAGCAGTACTTC
TRBD2 few TRBJ2-2 TRBV19 CASTLGAGEYGELFF TGTGCCAGTACCCTCGGGGCGGGAGAGTACGGGGAGCTGTTTTTT
. . TRBJ1-2 TRBV27 CASSFMAGLNYGYTF TGTGCCAGCAGTTTTATGGCAGGTCTTAACTATGGCTACACCTTC
TRBD1 . TRBJ2-2 TRBV25-1 CASSIGGTGATRTGELFF TGTGCCAGTAGTATAGGGGGGACAGGGGCCACTAGAACCGGGGAGCTGTTTTTT
. once TRBJ2-5 TRBV5-4 CASSLVGAPAQYF TGTGCCAGCAGCTTGGTGGGGGCCCCGGCCCAGTACTTC
. . TRBJ1-4 TRBV10-3 CASSFQGREKLFF TGTGCCAGCAGTTTTCAGGGACGCGAAAAACTGTTTTTT
. few TRBJ1-1 TRBV24-1 CATSDSRAANIEAFF TGTGCCACCAGTGATAGTAGGGCAGCCAACATTGAAGCTTTCTTT
TRBD1 . TRBJ1-2 TRBV25-1 CASRSSRGTAYGYTF TGTGCCAGCAGAAGCAGCAGAGGGACAGCCTATGGCTACACCTTC
. many TRBJ1-6 TRBV7-2 CASSTAAGRNSPLHF TGTGCCAGCAGCACAGCTGCGGGGAGAAATTCACCCCTCCACTTT
TRBD1 . TRBJ2-7 TRBV29-1 CSRPGQGAYEQYF TGCAGCCGACCGGGACAGGGGGCTTACGAGCAGTACTTC
. many TRBJ1-5 TRBV10-3 CAISESNRNNQPQHF TGTGCCATCAGTGAGTCGAACAGAAACAATCAGCCCCAGCATTTT
. few TRBJ2-7 TRBV7-2 CASSRRAFGGPYEQYF TGTGCCAGCAGCAGAAGGGCATTCGGGGGCCCCTACGAGCAGTACTTC
. many TRBJ1-1 TRBV7-3 CASSFRMNTEAFF TGTGCCAGCAGCTTCCGGATGAACACTGAAGCTTTCTTT
. . TRBJ2-5 TRBV29-1 CSFYRFETQYF TGCAGCTTTTACAGGTTCGAGACCCAGTACTTC
TRBD1 many TRBJ1-1 TRBV20-1 CSANRDSNTEAFF TGCAGTGCTAACCGGGACAGCAACACTGAAGCTTTCTTT
. few TRBJ1-6 TRBV10-3 CASRGKRTDLNSPLHF TGTGCCAGCAGGGGAAAACGGACGGATCTTAATTCACCCCTCCACTTT
. many TRBJ1-2 TRBV7-8 CASSLAVTVPYGYTF TGTGCCAGCAGCTTAGCTGTGACAGTACCTTATGGCTACACCTTC
TRBD2 . TRBJ2-5 TRBV5-5 CASSTGTSGRETQYF TGTGCCAGCAGCACAGGGACTAGCGGGAGGGAGACCCAGTACTTC
. . TRBJ1-4 TRBV25-1 CASSDSEHEKLFF TGTGCCAGCAGTGATAGTGAACATGAAAAACTGTTTTTT
. . TRBJ2-5 TRBV20-1 CSANRPGSPETQYF TGCAGTGCTAACCGACCGGGCTCCCCCGAGACCCAGTACTTC
TRBD1 few TRBJ2-7 TRBV7-2 CASQGVPYEQYF TGTGCCAGCCAGGGGGTCCCCTACGAGCAGTACTTC
. . TRBJ2-2 TRBV9 CASSVSWRNTGELFF TGTGCCAGCAGCGTGAGCTGGCGGAACACCGGGGAGCTGTTTTTT
. . TRBJ2-7 TRBV19 CASSIAVGSYEQYF TGTGCCAGTAGTATAGCCGTCGGGTCCTACGAGCAGTACTTC
TRBD2 . TRBJ2-7 TRBV10-3 CAISDGLAGAYEQYF TGTGCCATCAGTGACGGACTAGCGGGAGCCTACGAGCAGTACTTC
. . TRBJ1-2 TRBV19 CASSIRLSYGYTF TGTGCCAGTAGTATCCGGCTTTCCTATGGCTACACCTTC
. few TRBJ1-2 TRBV20-1 CSASSSGEWSGYTF TGCAGTGCTAGTTCGTCAGGGGAATGGAGTGGCTACACCTTC
TRBD1 . TRBJ2-5 TRBV7-9 CASSLFRGPGETQYF TGTGCCAGCAGCTTATTCAGGGGGCCGGGGGAGACCCAGTACTTC